Presented here are 30 T cell receptor beta chains from one specimen sequenced in a study of blood T cells in healthy people across ages. The second PCR ran about 6 to 11 cycles with a sample-barcoded 5' primer and J-beta primers. TCRdb independently ran MiXCR on the 5' RACE reads; one entry per CDR3 protein. The table shows 850,000 to 950,000 distinct CDR3 sequences, with 29% occurring only once. Sequencing input: blood. The receptors here all came from a woman of 80 years or more in good health.

This clonotype has more than one count but fewer than ten. A much larger clone lies a single base off, so this may be a read error. The chain combines TRBV29-1 with TRBJ2-7; D may be TRBD2 (7 bases). Germline values: CDR1 SQVTM, CDR2 ANQGSEA. This CDR3 comprises 13 residues. The ends were cut back, 2 bases at V and 6 bases at J, with 14 bases in the middle. The CDR3 loop reads CSVEREGGGEQYF. For the CDR3, the DNA is TGCAGCGTTGAAAGGGAGGGGGGAGGCGAGCAGTACTTC.

This clonotype was detected only once. J is TRBJ1-5 and V is TRBV24-1, with D hard to call. The length of the CDR3 is 14 residues. V was shortened by 4 bases and J by 9 bases, with 15 bases between the two germline ends. The germline CDR1 and CDR2 sequences are KGHDR and SFDVKD. CDR3 sequence (DNA): TGTGCCACCAGTGACCCCTGGGTATCCGGGCCCCAGCATTTT. This codes for CATSDPWVSGPQHF.

This clonotype appeared a single time. This chain uses TRBV5-6 with TRBJ1-2; TRBD1 aligns across 7 bases. V shed 4 bases, J shed 7 bases, and the junction held 7 bases outside the gene matches. The germline V gene encodes CDR1 SGHDT and CDR2 YYEEEE. The CDR3 extends over 13 amino acids. CDR3 sequence (DNA): TGTGCCAGCAGCCCGGACAGGTCTCGTGGCTACACCTTC. This sequence encodes CASSPDRSRGYTF.

The V gene is TRBV6-1, the J gene TRBJ1-1, with unresolved D. V lost 6 bases and J lost 1, with 12 bases in between. This CDR3 is built from 14 residues. Germline assignment: CDR1 MNHNS and CDR2 SASEGT. The CDR3 spells CASRTRTANTEAFF. CDR3 nucleotides: TGTGCCAGCAGGACCCGGACGGCGAACACTGAAGCTTTCTTT.

This clonotype was observed at least ten times. The chain combines TRBV28 with TRBJ2-1, with 7 nucleotides matching TRBD1. Per germline, CDR1 MDHEN and CDR2 SYDVKM. V was clipped by 6 bases and J by 10 bases; unmatched bases: 6. This CDR3 is built from 12 residues. CDR3 DNA sequence: TGTGCCAGCAGACTACAGGGGTTCGAGCAGTTCTTC. Amino acids: CASRLQGFEQFF. The entire variable domain, with the rest obtained from reference TRBV28 and TRBJ2-1, is as follows: DVKVTQSSRYLVKRTGEKVFLECVQDMDHENMFWYRQDPGLGLRLIYFSYDVKMKEKGDIPEGYSVSREKKERFSLILESASTNQTSMYLCASRLQGFEQFFGPGTRLTVL.

This sequence joins TRBV10-3 and TRBJ2-1, with 15 bases aligning to TRBD2. Trimming cost V 4 bases and J 5 bases; bases outside gene matches: 3. CDR1 is ENHRY and CDR2 is SYGVKD in the germline V gene. CDR3 size: 16 residues. CDR3 amino acids: CAISAGLAGGDNEQFF. The CDR3 bases are TGTGCCATCAGTGCCGGACTAGCGGGAGGGGACAATGAGCAGTTCTTC.

This clonotype was detected ten times or more. The chain recombines TRBV18 with TRBJ2-1; D is undetermined. The germline gives CDR1 KGHSH, CDR2 LQKENI. The V gene lost 0 bases and the J gene lost 5 bases, with 11 bases spanning the gap. This CDR3 contains 15 residues. In DNA, the CDR3 is TGTGCCAGCTCACCACCGTCAAGGGCAGACAATGAGCAGTTCTTC. Its protein is CASSPPSRADNEQFF. Based on the CDR3 plus reference TRBV18 and TRBJ2-1, the full variable domain is NAGVMQNPRHLVRRRGQEARLRCSPMKGHSHVYWYRQLPEEGLKFMVYLQKENIIDESGMPKERFSAEFPKEGPSILRIQQVVRGDSAAYFCASSPPSRADNEQFFGPGTRLTVL.

This clonotype was seen more than once but under ten times. A single base separates this from a much larger clone, so it may be a read error. The chain joins TRBV7-9 to TRBJ2-1; 7 nucleotides agree with TRBD1. The germline V gene encodes CDR1 SEHNR and CDR2 FQNEAQ (reference sequence). CDR3 length: 15 amino acids. The CDR3 spells CTSSFRDSRDNEQFF. CDR3 bases: TGTACCAGCAGCTTTCGGGACAGTAGGGACAATGAGCAGTTCTTC. The whole variable domain, remainder taken from reference TRBV7-9 and TRBJ2-1, is DTGVSQNPRHKITKRGQNVTFRCDPISEHNRLYWYRQTLGQGPEFLTYFQNEAQLEKSRLLSDRFSAERPKGSFSTLEIQRTEQGDSAMYLCTSSFRDSRDNEQFFGPGTRLTVL.

This clonotype was seen ten or more times. The CDR3 spells CASVRLAGGDNEQFF. The DNA for the CDR3 is TGTGCCAGCGTACGACTAGCGGGGGGGGACAATGAGCAGTTCTTC. This chain connects TRBV6-1 to TRBJ2-1; 14 bases are a match to TRBD2. Germline-derived CDR1 and CDR2 are MNHNS and SASEGT. The CDR3 is 15 residues long. The J segment lost 5 bases and the V segment lost 8 bases, leaving 5 bases of the junction unmatched.

Note on this clonotype: A much larger clonotype is one base distant, so this may be a read error. The chain employs TRBV20-1 and TRBJ1-4, with D perhaps TRBD1 (5 bases). Per the germline V gene, CDR1 is DFQATT and CDR2 is SNEGSKA (reference sequence). Trimming removed 6 bases at V and 12 bases at J, with 20 bases between. The CDR3 is 13 residues long. Here the CDR3 DNA reads TGCAGTGCCCCTCTGGGGGGACGAGAAGAACTGTTTTTT. Its translation: CSAPLGGREELFF.

Regarding this clonotype: One junction end does not reproduce the germline sequence, and a read error may be involved. This chain uses TRBV5-1 with TRBJ2-3, with D maybe TRBD2 (5 bases). This CDR3 comprises 16 residues. Germline lookup yields CDR1 SGHRS and CDR2 YFSETQ. The DNA of the CDR3 is TGCACCAGCAACGTCCGGGATCGCGTCAGCACAGATACGCAGTATTTT. This gives the protein CTSNVRDRVSTDTQYF.

The table lists this clonotype with many counts. V gene TRBV7-8 combines with J gene TRBJ1-2; D may be TRBD1 (5 bases). The CDR3 has 16 amino acids. The germline V gene encodes CDR1 SGHVS and CDR2 FQNEAQ. V was clipped by 3 bases and J by 11 bases, with 25 bases between them. The CDR3 sequence: CASSLGRAPNYGSYTF. CDR3 bases: TGTGCCAGCAGCTTGGGCAGGGCCCCTAATTATGGTAGTTACACCTTC.

This clonotype appeared many times. This rearrangement joins TRBV4-1 to TRBJ2-3, with D tentatively TRBD1 or TRBD2 (5 bases each). Germline CDR1 is MGHRA and CDR2 is YSYEKL. V shed 0 bases and J shed 0 bases, with 16 bases lying between them. This CDR3 region has 18 residues. CDR3 DNA sequence: TGCGCCAGCAGCCAAGATCTACGGGGACCGGCTAGCACAGATACGCAGTATTTT. This translates into CASSQDLRGPASTDTQYF.

There are many counts of this clonotype. The CDR3 DNA is TGCAGTGCTAGTCTCAGGAAGGAGACCCAGTACTTC. It encodes CSASLRKETQYF. This chain connects TRBV20-1 to TRBJ2-5, with unresolved D. V was pared by 3 bases and J by 5 bases, with 10 bases between. Germline-derived CDR1 and CDR2 are DFQATT and SNEGSKA (reference sequence). The CDR3 consists of 12 residues.

The sample holds a few counts of this clonotype. Just one base apart from a much larger clone, this may be a read error. CDR3 protein: CASSRDVAGRGFGGTDTQYF. In DNA, the CDR3 is TGCGCCAGCAGCCGAGATGTGGCAGGGAGGGGATTTGGGGGCACAGATACGCAGTATTTT. The chain joins TRBV4-3 to TRBJ2-3; 7 bases are a match to TRBD2. CDR1 is LGHNA, CDR2 YSLEER, per germline. The CDR3 totals 20 residues. V lost 4 bases, J lost 1 base, and 20 bases stayed unmatched.

Ten or more counts support this clonotype. The V gene is TRBV29-1, the J gene TRBJ2-1; D gene unclear. Trimming removed 0 bases at V and 0 bases at J, with 9 bases between. The length of the CDR3 is 15 residues. Germline V gives CDR1 SQVTM, CDR2 ANQGSEA. The CDR3 nucleotides are TGCAGCGTTGAAGATTGGCGGAGCTCCTACAATGAGCAGTTCTTC. Encoded protein: CSVEDWRSSYNEQFF.

This clonotype showed up just a few times. V usage is TRBV27 and J usage is TRBJ2-2, with 7 bases aligning to TRBD1. The germline V gene has CDR1 MNHEY and CDR2 SMNVEV (reference sequence). The V gene end was trimmed by 6 bases and the J gene end by 7 bases; junction bases not matched to a gene: 8. This CDR3 contains 14 residues. DNA of the CDR3: TGTGCCAGCAGCGCGGACAGGCGGAACGGGGAGCTGTTTTTT. Encoded protein: CASSADRRNGELFF.

Comments on this clonotype: A single base separates this from a much larger clone, so it may be a read error. This chain connects TRBV30 to TRBJ2-1; TRBD1 matches 8 bases. Per germline, CDR1 GTSNPN and CDR2 SVGIG (reference sequence). V gave up 7 bases and J gave up 10 bases; unmatched junction bases: 9. This CDR3 has 12 amino acids. The CDR3 here is CASGGLSYEQFF. The CDR3 nucleotides are TGTGCCTCAGGGGGCTTATCCTACGAGCAGTTCTTC.

This clonotype appeared a single time. A read error may be the cause here, since a much bigger clone is one base away. This sequence joins TRBV7-2 and TRBJ2-3, with 7 bases aligning to TRBD2. After removal of 5 bases from V and 4 bases from J, the junction contained 9 bases not matched to a gene. The germline gives CDR1 SGHTA, CDR2 FQGNSA. The CDR3 length is 15 residues. CDR3 residues: CASSLWEGGADTQYF. In DNA form, the CDR3 reads TGTGCCAGCAGCCTATGGGAGGGAGGGGCAGATACGCAGTATTTT.

This clonotype was seen ten or more times. The chain employs TRBV3-1 and TRBJ2-1, with TRBD2 matching over 8 bases. The V and J ends lost 4 bases and 6 bases, in that order; junction bases with no gene match: 11. The CDR3 is 16 amino acids. Germline-derived CDR1 and CDR2 are LGHDT and YNNKEL (reference sequence). The CDR3 coding sequence is TGTGCCAGCAGCCCCAGCCGGGCGGGGGGTCCCAATGAGCAGTTCTTC. Translation gives CASSPSRAGGPNEQFF.

The chain is built from TRBV2 and TRBJ1-4; D ambiguous. The germline V and J ends were trimmed by 7 bases and 8 bases, with 11 bases remaining between them. Germline V gives CDR1 SNHLY, CDR2 FYNNEI. CDR3 size: 12 residues. CDR3 in amino acids: CASNEGNEKLFF. The CDR3 coding sequence is TGTGCCAGCAACGAAGGAAACGAAAAACTGTTTTTT.

This clonotype was seen at least ten times. The chain carries TRBV20-1 and TRBJ2-3; tentative D call: TRBD2 (5 bases). The germline V gene has CDR1 DFQATT and CDR2 SNEGSKA (reference sequence). The CDR3 is 13 amino acids. Trimming stripped 4 bases from V and 4 bases from J, with 12 bases between. The DNA for the CDR3 is TGCAGTGCTAAGCCGGGGTCAGCAGATACGCAGTATTTT. Its protein is CSAKPGSADTQYF.

The V and J genes are TRBV29-1 and TRBJ1-2; 8 nucleotides align to TRBD1. The germline CDR1 and CDR2 sequences are SQVTM and ANQGSEA. J was trimmed by 1 base and V by 7 bases; bases with no gene match: 5. The CDR3 contains 13 residues. CDR3 protein: CSANRGGNYGYTF. CDR3 DNA: TGCAGCGCGAACAGGGGGGGTAACTATGGCTACACCTTC.

The chain employs TRBV6-6 and TRBJ2-6; 9 bases line up with TRBD2. CDR3 length: 16 residues. Trimming took 6 bases from V and 1 from J; bases not matched to a gene: 4. CDR1 and CDR2 from the germline V gene are MNHNY and SVGAGI (reference sequence). CDR3 protein: CASRSSGGSGANVLTF. The DNA for the CDR3 is TGTGCCAGCAGATCCAGCGGGGGGTCTGGGGCCAACGTCCTGACTTTC.

The chain has TRBV30 and TRBJ1-5; D remains unclear. Germline lookup yields CDR1 GTSNPN and CDR2 SVGIG (reference sequence). V gave up 3 bases and J gave up 3 bases, with 15 bases separating them. CDR3 length equals 15 residues. The CDR3: CAWSERAVNNQPQHF. Written as DNA, the CDR3 is TGTGCCTGGAGCGAGCGGGCAGTCAACAATCAGCCCCAGCATTTT.

This clonotype was seen repeatedly, ten times or more. V is TRBV6-5 and J is TRBJ1-2; D unclear. V lost 10 bases to trimming and J lost 3 bases, with 24 bases between them. The CDR3 is made up of 16 amino acids. Per the germline V gene, CDR1 is MNHEY and CDR2 is SVGAGI. CDR3 sequence: CANIIPLQTTDYGYTF. The DNA of the CDR3 is TGTGCCAACATTATTCCCCTCCAGACAACTGACTATGGCTACACCTTC.

The chain joins TRBV25-1 to TRBJ2-3; 9 nucleotides line up with TRBD2. The V segment lost 3 bases and the J segment 8 bases; nucleotides outside the gene matches: 12. CDR1 and CDR2 (germline): MGHDK, SYGVNS. The CDR3 loop spans 16 amino acids. This CDR3 is CASSDGLTLSGGTQYF. The CDR3 DNA sequence: TGTGCCAGCAGTGACGGCCTGACCCTTAGCGGGGGTACGCAGTATTTT.

This clonotype was observed many times. V usage is TRBV9 and J usage is TRBJ2-1; 9 bases align to TRBD1. Trimming cost V 0 bases and J 3 bases; bases outside gene matches: 1. Germline V gene sequence: CDR1 SGDLS, CDR2 YYNGEE. The length of the CDR3 is 15 residues. In DNA form, the CDR3 reads TGTGCCAGCAGCGTAGGACAGGGGGACTACAATGAGCAGTTCTTC. Translated: CASSVGQGDYNEQFF.

Ten or more counts support this clonotype. The chain uses TRBV6-6 and TRBJ1-2, with D perhaps TRBD1 (5 bases). The CDR3 extends over 14 amino acids. V lost 7 bases and J 3 bases, leaving 15 bases between the germline ends. CDR1 and CDR2 from the germline V gene are MNHNY and SVGAGI (reference sequence). The CDR3 coding sequence is TGTGCCAGCAAAGGGACCTTGAAGGACTATGGCTACACCTTC. Translated: CASKGTLKDYGYTF.

V and J are TRBV14 and TRBJ2-3; 16 bases are shared with TRBD2. The V segment lost 4 bases and the J segment 7 bases; nucleotides outside the gene matches: 5. Per germline, CDR1 SGHDN and CDR2 FVKESK. The CDR3 loop spans 16 amino acids. The CDR3, as DNA: TGTGCCAGCAGCCGGGGACTAGCGGGGGGGCAAAATACGCAGTATTTT. This gives the protein CASSRGLAGGQNTQYF. The variable domain in full, with the rest retrieved from reference TRBV14 and TRBJ2-3, is EAGVTQFPSHSVIEKGQTVTLRCDPISGHDNLYWYRRVMGKEIKFLLHFVKESKQDESGMPNNRFLAERTGGTYSTLKVQPAELEDSGVYFCASSRGLAGGQNTQYFGPGTRLTVL.